The rows below give T cell receptor beta chains drawn from one sample of a study of T-cell reconstitution after alpha-beta-depleted transplantation in children. From the PCR reads, TCRdb called clonotypes with MiXCR, one entry per CDR3 protein. The sample has about 91,000 distinct CDR3 sequences; 7% to 10% are singletons. Sequencing was performed on PBMCs from the stem cell graft donor, taken from the stem cell graft. These receptors were obtained from a human donor who donated a stem cell graft to a child with congenital amegakaryocytic thrombocytopenia. The CDR3 runs from the conserved cysteine through the conserved F or W. Each record gives: V gene, J gene, clone size, D gene, CDR3 DNA, CDR3 protein. The D gene is left open where the match is weak. Not all rows give a size; the values are once, few, many and, for expanded clones, a class.

TRBV12-3/TRBV12-4	TRBJ2-1	many	.	TGTGCCAGCAGTTCAAGGGGGGGGGAAACAATGCAGTTCTTC	CASSSRGGETMQFF
TRBV7-2	TRBJ2-7	many	.	TGTGCCAGCAGGTGGGACTCGACATTCTCCTACGAGCAGTACTTC	CASRWDSTFSYEQYF
TRBV5-5	TRBJ1-1	many	TRBD1	TGTGCCAGCAGCCCTAGACAGGGGATGAACACTGAAGCTTTCTTT	CASSPRQGMNTEAFF
TRBV28	TRBJ2-1	many	TRBD2	TGTGCCAGCAGTTCCCCTAAGGTCGGACTAGAGCGTAATGAGCAGTTCTTC	CASSSPKVGLERNEQFF
TRBV6-5	TRBJ2-1	many	TRBD1	TGTGCCAGCAGTTACTCCGGCAGGGGGTGGTACAATGAGCAGTTCTTC	CASSYSGRGWYNEQFF
TRBV6-5	TRBJ2-2	many	.	TGTGCCAGCAGTTACTCCGGGGAGAGCGCCGGGGAGCTGTTTTTT	CASSYSGESAGELFF
TRBV20-1	TRBJ1-1	few	TRBD1	TGCAGTGCTAGAGGACAGGGGGTTTGGAACACTGAAGCTTTCTTT	CSARGQGVWNTEAFF
TRBV7-2	TRBJ2-3	many	.	TGTGCCAGCAGCTTAGAGCCTGCGGCAGATACGCAGTATTTT	CASSLEPAADTQYF
TRBV20-1	TRBJ2-3	many	.	TGCAGTGCTAGAGACCGTCGTTCGGCAGATACGCAGTATTTT	CSARDRRSADTQYF
TRBV6-8	TRBJ2-7	many	TRBD1	TGTGCCAGCACTCTTGACAGGGGCCACGTCAAGCACTTC	CASTLDRGHVKHF
TRBV6-5	TRBJ1-5	.	TRBD1	TGTGCCAGCAGTCCTCGGGACAGTCGCAATCAGCCCCAGCATTTT	CASSPRDSRNQPQHF
TRBV20-1	TRBJ2-1	many	.	TGCAGTGCTAGAGCGGGTTTTTTAAGGAATGAGCAGTTCTTC	CSARAGFLRNEQFF
TRBV20-1	TRBJ2-7	many	TRBD2	TGCAGTGCTAGAGATGGACTAGCGGGGGTCGAGCAGTACTTC	CSARDGLAGVEQYF
TRBV7-2	TRBJ2-3	many	TRBD1	TGTGCCAGCAGCCGAACTCCGGGACAGGGCCCAGATACGCAGTATTTT	CASSRTPGQGPDTQYF
TRBV5-1	TRBJ2-7	many	TRBD1	TGCGCCAGCAGCTTGGCCGGGACAGGGGTCTACGAGCAGTACTTC	CASSLAGTGVYEQYF
TRBV28	TRBJ1-1	many	.	TGTGCCAGCAGTTTCCCTTGGAGGAACACTGAAGCTTTCTTT	CASSFPWRNTEAFF
TRBV20-1	TRBJ2-1	many	TRBD2	TGCAGTGCTAGGATATCCGGGACTAGCGGCTACAATGAGCAGTTCTTC	CSARISGTSGYNEQFF
TRBV5-1	TRBJ1-6	many	.	TGCGCCAGCAGCGCCGGGACCTCACCACCCCTCCACTTT	CASSAGTSPPLHF
TRBV7-2	TRBJ1-1	few	.	TGTGCCAGCAGCTTAGATCCGGGGTCCACTGAAGCTTTCTTT	CASSLDPGSTEAFF
TRBV28	TRBJ1-2	many	.	TGTGCCAGCAGTTTCCGGTGGTCTACAGGGACCTATGGCTACACCTTC	CASSFRWSTGTYGYTF
TRBV4-2	TRBJ1-6	many	TRBD1	TGTGCCAGCAGCCAAGGTGGACAGGAGTCACCCCTCCACTTT	CASSQGGQESPLHF
TRBV12-3/TRBV12-4	TRBJ1-1	many	.	TGTGCCAGCAGTCGCCAGGGTATCCCTGAAGCTTTCTTT	CASSRQGIPEAFF
TRBV7-2	TRBJ1-2	few	.	TGTGCCAGCAGCCCGGCCTGGCCTAACTATGGCTACACCTTC	CASSPAWPNYGYTF
TRBV20-1	TRBJ2-1	many	.	TGCAGTGCTAGGGACTTCACTTCCTACAATGAGCAGTTCTTC	CSARDFTSYNEQFF
TRBV7-9	TRBJ1-6	many	.	TGTGCCAGCAGCTCGAGTACCGAAGGACAAAGAAATTCACCCCTCCACTTT	CASSSSTEGQRNSPLHF
TRBV5-1	TRBJ1-1	many	.	TGCGCCAGCAGCTTGGCGAGGAACACTGAAGCTTTCTTT	CASSLARNTEAFF
TRBV5-5	TRBJ2-7	many	.	TGTGCCAGCAGCTTGGCCGGGGGACAGAACTCCTACGAGCAGTACTTC	CASSLAGGQNSYEQYF
TRBV29-1	TRBJ2-5	many	.	TGCAGCGTTGAAGGGGGCTGGGAGACCCAGTACTTC	CSVEGGWETQYF
TRBV6-1	TRBJ2-4	many	TRBD1	TGTGCCATCGACAGGGAAGACATTCAGTACTTC	CAIDREDIQYF
TRBV7-2	TRBJ2-1	many	TRBD1	TGTGCCAGCAGCATAGGGACAGGAAATGAGCAGTTCTTC	CASSIGTGNEQFF
TRBV30	TRBJ2-1	.	TRBD2	TGTGCCTGGAGTCCAGCGGGGACCCGACTCAGGGAGCAGTTCTTC	CAWSPAGTRLREQFF
TRBV5-1	TRBJ2-5	.	.	TGCGCCAGCAGCGGCAATGAAGAGACCCAGTACTTC	CASSGNEETQYF
TRBV20-1	TRBJ1-4	many	.	TGCAGTGCTAGAGATTTGTCGCGAGCAACTAATGAAAAACTGTTTTTT	CSARDLSRATNEKLFF
TRBV29-1	TRBJ2-1	.	.	TGCAGCGTCGTTTCAGGGCAAGACTCCTACAATGAGCAGTTCTTC	CSVVSGQDSYNEQFF
TRBV5-1	TRBJ2-1	many	TRBD2	TGCGCCAGCAGGGACTTGGGACTAGCGGCCTACAATGAGCAGTTCTTC	CASRDLGLAAYNEQFF
TRBV6-5	TRBJ1-2	many	TRBD1	TGTGCCAGCAGTTACTCCGGACAGGGCGACTATGGCTACACCTTC	CASSYSGQGDYGYTF
TRBV15	TRBJ2-5	many	TRBD2	TGTGCCACCAGCAGAGAGGGCGGGGGGGCCGGAGAGACCCAGTACTTC	CATSREGGGAGETQYF
TRBV20-1	TRBJ1-6	many	.	TGCAGTGCTAGAGCCCTTCTTGCTCGGGATTCACCCCTCCACTTT	CSARALLARDSPLHF
TRBV11-2	TRBJ2-5	many	.	TGTGCCAGCACTCTGGACCTGGGGGAGACCCAGTACTTC	CASTLDLGETQYF
TRBV7-6	TRBJ2-1	.	TRBD2	TGTGCCAGCAGCTCCGAAGCGGGGGGGCACAATGAGCAGTTCTTC	CASSSEAGGHNEQFF
TRBV7-9	TRBJ1-1	many	TRBD1	TGTGCCAGCAGCGGCCGGGACAGGGCCTTGAACACTGAAGCTTTCTTT	CASSGRDRALNTEAFF
TRBV12-3/TRBV12-4	TRBJ2-1	many	.	TGTGCCAGCGGAGATTTTTCCTACAATGAGCAGTTCTTC	CASGDFSYNEQFF
TRBV10-2	TRBJ2-5	.	TRBD1	TGCGCCAGCAGTGAGTGGACAGGAAAAGAGACCCAGTACTTC	CASSEWTGKETQYF
TRBV3-1	TRBJ2-3	many	TRBD2	TGTGCCAGCAGCCTCCGAGGTCAGCTAGCGGGGCATACGCAGTATTTT	CASSLRGQLAGHTQYF
TRBV12-3/TRBV12-4	TRBJ1-1	.	.	TGTGCCACTTCGACGGAGCCACTTATGAACACTGAAGCTTTCTTT	CATSTEPLMNTEAFF
TRBV7-8	TRBJ1-6	many	.	TGTGCCAGCAGCTTACCGGGACTGATTAATTCACCCCTCCACTTT	CASSLPGLINSPLHF
TRBV18	TRBJ1-1	.	.	TGTGCCAGCTCACCGTCGGGAGGTGAAGCTTTCTTT	CASSPSGGEAFF
TRBV5-1	TRBJ2-7	few	TRBD2	TGCGCCAGCAGCTCCCCGGGACTAGGGATCTACGAGCAGTACTTC	CASSSPGLGIYEQYF
TRBV24-1	TRBJ1-1	many	.	TGTGCCACCAGTGCCCCGGGCACTGAAGCTTTCTTT	CATSAPGTEAFF
TRBV11-2	TRBJ2-3	many	TRBD2	TGTGCCAGCAGCTTAGATCCGGGACTAGCGGGCCCTAGCACAGATACGCAGTATTTT	CASSLDPGLAGPSTDTQYF
TRBV4-1	TRBJ2-7	.	.	TGCGCCAGCAGCCCTTCACACAACTACGAGCAGTACTTC	CASSPSHNYEQYF
TRBV11-2	TRBJ2-2	.	.	TGTGCCAGCAGCCCCCTTTGGAATAGTGCGACAGGGGAGCTGTTTTTT	CASSPLWNSATGELFF